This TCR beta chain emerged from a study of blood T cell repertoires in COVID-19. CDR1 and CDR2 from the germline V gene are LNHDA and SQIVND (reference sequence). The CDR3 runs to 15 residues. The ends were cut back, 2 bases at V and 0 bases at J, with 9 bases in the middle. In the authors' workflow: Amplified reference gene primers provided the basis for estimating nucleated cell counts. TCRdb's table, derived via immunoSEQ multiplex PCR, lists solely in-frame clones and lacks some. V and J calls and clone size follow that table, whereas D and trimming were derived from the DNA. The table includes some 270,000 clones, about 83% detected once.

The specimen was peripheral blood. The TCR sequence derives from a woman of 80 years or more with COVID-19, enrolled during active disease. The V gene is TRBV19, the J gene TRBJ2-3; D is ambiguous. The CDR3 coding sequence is TGTGCCAGTAGTATATCTCCCACTAGCACAGATACGCAGTATTTT. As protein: CASSISPTSTDTQYF.